One T cell receptor beta chain is described in this entry. Its antigen is not identified. This PCR relied on a set of 60 Vbeta primers and 13 Jbeta primers. TCRdb's table, derived via immunoSEQ multiplex PCR, lists solely in-frame clones and lacks some. The data contain approximately 100,000 clones, roughly 67% of them singletons. Unmatched junction bases numbered 5, after V lost 4 bases and J lost 0 bases. The CDR3 has 16 amino acids. From germline, CDR1 is SGHKS and CDR2 YYEKEE (reference sequence). The CMV serostatus of this donor went unrecorded. These data come from a study of cytomegalovirus exposure and HLA in healthy donors. Notes on the study in general: At a 0.05 false discovery rate, a later analysis found about 17,000 TCR beta sequences to be associated with HLA alleles. Data from an earlier analysis indicated that most TCR beta V segments were productive either about 90% or about 30% of the time.

The source is a human donor in good health. The material sequenced was PBMCs. This sequence joins TRBV5-5 and TRBJ2-5, with 11 bases matching TRBD2. The CDR3: CASSPTSGAYQETQYF. The CDR3 region has the DNA TGTGCCAGCAGCCCGACTAGCGGGGCGTACCAAGAGACCCAGTACTTC.